Sequencing of this T cell receptor beta chain was carried out in a study of metastatic and nonmetastatic thyroid tumors. Study as a whole: Repertoire comparison spanned blood and tumor or nodule tissue of malignant and benign thyroid patients.

Methods used by the authors: Clinicopathological groups supplied CDR3 differences that were used to build a distant-metastasis classifier for papillary thyroid cancer. TCRdb reprocessed the PCR reads using MiXCR. The V and J calls, along with clone size, are taken from TCRdb and not from the paper's own processing. This sample has roughly 30,000 clones, with roughly a tenth found just once. Study conclusions and caveats: TCR beta diversity was reportedly significantly higher in malignant thyroid tumors than benign nodules, in blood and tumor.

Patients were all untreated before their thyroid surgery. CDR3 length equals 16 residues. Germline-derived CDR1 and CDR2 are SGHAT and FQNNGV. V was trimmed by 0 bases and J by 0 bases, leaving 12 bases between them. Worth noting for this clone: The antigen remains undetermined.

The source of this sequence is a female donor with papillary thyroid cancer or a benign thyroid nodule (not recorded which). Some clones in this sample may be carry-over from other donors' samples. Sequencing was carried out using blood. The chain carries TRBV11-2 and TRBJ2-7; no clear D gene. This chain's CDR3 is CASSLDFAGASYEQYF. The DNA of the CDR3 is TGTGCCAGCAGCTTAGATTTCGCCGGAGCCTCCTACGAGCAGTACTTC.